This is a list of T cell receptor beta chains from one sample in a study of T cell responses to AZD1222 COVID-19 vaccine. Libraries were prepared by immunoSEQ multiplex PCR; TCRdb keeps only in-frame clonotypes and omits some of them. The sample yields around 140,000 clones, roughly 87% seen once. This specimen consisted of peripheral blood, obtained on day 0 of AZD1222 vaccination. Every receptor here comes from an adult in good health. The CDR3 runs from the conserved cysteine through the conserved F or W. D genes are given only for firm matches. Some rows mark clone size as missing; the rest say once, few, many or name a class of expanded clone.

cdr3_nt cdr3_aa v_call d_call clone_size j_call cdr3_length
TGTGCCAGCAGCCAAGGGACAGGGAGGGAGCAGTACTTC CASSQGTGREQYF TRBV4-2 TRBD1 once TRBJ2-7 13
TGTGCCAGCAGCGAGACAGGGGCTGGGGATCAGCCCCAGCATTTT CASSETGAGDQPQHF TRBV7-9 TRBD1 NA TRBJ1-5 15
TGTGCCAGCAGCTTAGACTCTAGCGGGCGCTACAATGAGCAGTTCTTC CASSLDSSGRYNEQFF TRBV7-2 TRBD2 NA TRBJ2-1 16
TGCGCCAGCAGTGATTTACGGGAGGGGACAGATACGCAGTATTTT CASSDLREGTDTQYF TRBV10-1 TRBD2 NA TRBJ2-3 15
TGTGCCAGCAGTTACAAATACAGGGGGCTCTATGGCTACACCTTC CASSYKYRGLYGYTF TRBV6-2/TRBV6-3 TRBD1 NA TRBJ1-2 15
TGCAGCGTGCGACGGGCCGACGAAGCTTTCTTT CSVRRADEAFF TRBV29-1 NA NA TRBJ1-1 11
TGTGCCAGTAGTCCCCAGGGGGGACAGGGGACTGGTGAGCAGTACTTC CASSPQGGQGTGEQYF TRBV19 TRBD1 NA TRBJ2-7 16
TGTGCCACTAGACTAGCGGCCGTCGGCACAGATACGCAGTATTTT CATRLAAVGTDTQYF TRBV19 TRBD2 NA TRBJ2-3 15
TGTGCCAGCAGCATTAGCAGAGGCATCCCGTACGAGCAGTACTTC CASSISRGIPYEQYF TRBV7-2 NA NA TRBJ2-7 15
TGCGCCAGCGCCCCCCAAGGGATTAACTATGGCTACACCTTC CASAPQGINYGYTF TRBV5-1 NA NA TRBJ1-2 14
TGTGCCAGCAGCTTGGCCGGAGGGCCGGATTTAGGGAAACTGTTTTTT CASSLAGGPDLGKLFF TRBV5-6 NA NA TRBJ1-4 16
TGTGCCAGCAGAGAGGATATGAACACTGAAGCTTTCTTT CASREDMNTEAFF TRBV6-5 NA NA TRBJ1-1 13
TGTGCCAGCAGCTTAAAGGATAGCAATCAGCCCCAGCATTTT CASSLKDSNQPQHF TRBV7-2 NA NA TRBJ1-5 14
TGTGCCAGCAGCCCGAGAAGAGGCAGGGCCCCTCGGTATGAAAAACTGTTTTTT CASSPRRGRAPRYEKLFF TRBV14 NA NA TRBJ1-4 18
TGCGCCAGCAGCTTGGTTCCCACCAACACTGAAGCTTTCTTT CASSLVPTNTEAFF TRBV5-1 NA NA TRBJ1-1 14
TGTGCCAGCAGCTTTTATTCCCAGACCTACGAGCAGTACTTC CASSFYSQTYEQYF TRBV11-2 NA NA TRBJ2-7 14
TGTGCCAGCAGCTTGATAGGCACACGAGACTATGGCTACACCTTC CASSLIGTRDYGYTF TRBV5-4 NA NA TRBJ1-2 15
TGTGCCAGTAGTATGAGCTCAGCGGGGAGCACAGATACGCAGTATTTT CASSMSSAGSTDTQYF TRBV19 TRBD2 NA TRBJ2-3 16
TGTGCCAGCAGCCAACCGTCCGAGGTAGCTTCCAGCTCCTACAATGAGCAGTTCTTC CASSQPSEVASSSYNEQFF TRBV3-1/TRBV3-2 NA NA TRBJ2-1 19
TGTGCCAGCAGCTTAGCGGTGGGATCCGCTGGCGAGCAGTACTTC CASSLAVGSAGEQYF TRBV7-2 NA NA TRBJ2-7 15
TGTGCCAGCAGTTCTGCAGACTACGAGCAGTACTTC CASSSADYEQYF TRBV6-2/TRBV6-3 NA NA TRBJ2-7 12
TGTGCCAGCAGCCAACAGGGATTCCGCGAGGAGACCCAGTACTTC CASSQQGFREETQYF TRBV3-1/TRBV3-2 NA NA TRBJ2-5 15
TGTGCCAGCAGTTCCCAACGACAGGGCCCTGAAGCTTTCTTT CASSSQRQGPEAFF TRBV27 TRBD1 once TRBJ1-1 14
TGTGCCAGCAGTTACAGGGCCAACCTAAATACCGGGGAGCTGTTTTTT CASSYRANLNTGELFF TRBV6-5 NA NA TRBJ2-2 16
TGCGCCAGCAGCACGCACATAAGCGGTCTGATTGCTGGCTACACCTTC CASSTHISGLIAGYTF TRBV5-1 NA NA TRBJ1-2 16
TGTGCCAGCACCAGGGGCGGAGATACGCAGTATTTT CASTRGGDTQYF TRBV25-1 NA NA TRBJ2-3 12
TGCGCCAGCAGCTTGGCCTCTAGCGGGGTCTCCTACGAGCAGTACTTC CASSLASSGVSYEQYF TRBV5-1 TRBD2 NA TRBJ2-7 16
TGTGCCAGCAGTTCTGACGGAAACACCATATATTTT CASSSDGNTIYF TRBV6-5 NA NA TRBJ1-3 12
TGTGCCAGCAGCCGGACTAGCGGGAGGGCCTACGAGCAGTACTTC CASSRTSGRAYEQYF TRBV7-2 TRBD2 NA TRBJ2-7 15
TGTGCCAGCAGTGAAAAGGGGGAGTCTAGCGGGGGACCTGTTAGGGCCAACGTCCTGACTTTC CASSEKGESSGGPVRANVLTF TRBV6-1 TRBD2 NA TRBJ2-6 21
TGTGCCAGCACCGGGCGGGGAGGGATTAATGAAAAACTGTTTTTT CASTGRGGINEKLFF TRBV9 NA NA TRBJ1-4 15
TGTGCAACGACAGGGCTACTTAACACTGAAGCTTTCTTT CATTGLLNTEAFF TRBV6-4 TRBD1 NA TRBJ1-1 13
TGTGCCAGCAGCTCGGGGGGGAGGAACACTGAAGCTTTCTTT CASSSGGRNTEAFF TRBV7-3 NA NA TRBJ1-1 14
TGTGCCAGCAGTTCCCCGGGGACAGGGCTAGAGACCCAGTACTTC CASSSPGTGLETQYF TRBV6-5 TRBD1 NA TRBJ2-5 15
TGTGCCTGGAGCGGGGAGAGGACTGAAGCTTTCTTT CAWSGERTEAFF TRBV30 NA few TRBJ1-1 12
TGTGCCAGCAGCTTATATGGGGACCACTCTGGAAACACCATATATTTT CASSLYGDHSGNTIYF TRBV11-3 NA NA TRBJ1-3 16
TGTGCCAGCGCTAAAACGGGGCGGGAGGGCTACGAGCAGTACTTC CASAKTGREGYEQYF TRBV27 TRBD2 NA TRBJ2-7 15
TGTGCCAGCAGCTTGCAGGGAGGAGGCCCCCAGCATTTT CASSLQGGGPQHF TRBV5-8 NA once TRBJ1-5 13
TGTGCCAGCAGCTTAATACTGGGATCTAGCACAGATACGCAGTATTTT CASSLILGSSTDTQYF TRBV7-3 NA once TRBJ2-3 16
TGCGCCAGCAGCCATACCGCCGGCGATGAGCAGTTCTTC CASSHTAGDEQFF TRBV5-1 NA NA TRBJ2-1 13
TGTGCCAGCAGCTTATCCCGGGACAGTAACTATGGCTACACCTTC CASSLSRDSNYGYTF TRBV7-3 TRBD1 NA TRBJ1-2 15
TGTGCCAGCAGCTTAGTCCCGAATTCACCCCTCCACTTT CASSLVPNSPLHF TRBV5-5 NA NA TRBJ1-6 13
TGTGCCAGCAGCTTCCGGCTCGCCGGATATGAGCAGTTCTTC CASSFRLAGYEQFF TRBV11-1 NA NA TRBJ2-1 14
TGTGCTAGTCGTCTCGGACAGACGAACACCGGGGAGCTGTTTTTT CASRLGQTNTGELFF TRBV12-5 NA NA TRBJ2-2 15
TGTGCCAGCTCCAACCAGGGACAGGGAGGCACTGAAGCTTTCTTT CASSNQGQGGTEAFF TRBV18 TRBD1 NA TRBJ1-1 15
TGTGCCAGCAGCTTGGAGACCTTAGCGGGAGAGAGCACAGATACGCAGTATTTT CASSLETLAGESTDTQYF TRBV11-2 TRBD2 NA TRBJ2-3 18